This record covers a single T cell receptor gamma chain. As yet, its antigen is unknown. Thymocytes were sorted as CD3+ TCRVdelta1+ TCRVdelta2- after alphabeta T cell depletion. The data were taken from a study of Vδ1+ human thymocytes. Per the germline V gene, CDR1 is VTNTFY and CDR2 is YDVSTARD (reference sequence). Trimming cost V 2 bases and J 4 bases; bases outside gene matches: 5. The CDR3 is 13 residues long. Study-wide results and caveats: Despite high sort purity, about 20% of thymic T cell receptor delta sequences were Vdelta2. Thymic TRG and TRD repertoires appeared highly polyclonal. The authors advised highly purified populations and single-cell validation.

RNA was extracted from the cells and then reverse transcribed. CDR3 amplicons came from multiplex PCR with pooled V-gene forward and constant-region reverse primers. TCRdb re-called clones from the multiplex PCR reads using CATT. The repertoire includes some 11,000 gamma-chain clones, 43% of them detected once, and 2% sits in the top ten. The sequenced material came from Vdelta1+ gamma-delta thymocytes from the thymus. Subset defined: FACS-sorted CD3+ TCRalphabeta- TCRVdelta1+ TCRVdelta2- thymocytes. The sequence was collected from a boy in the first two years of life who had congenital heart surgery. The chain uses TRGV3 and TRGJ1 or TRGJ2. Here the J gene came from matching the DNA to germline, since TCRdb omits it. As DNA, the CDR3 is TGTGCCACCTGGGACACGGGGTATTATAAGAAACTCTTT. Amino acids: CATWDTGYYKKLF.